This T cell receptor beta chain was retrieved from a study of blood T cell repertoires in COVID-19. Across the study: The United States, Italy and Spain were the sources of the acute and convalescent COVID-19 samples. T cells, B-cell-depleted T cells, or PBMCs supplied cDNA or gDNA.

After removal of 3 bases from V and 3 bases from J, the junction contained 6 bases not matched to a gene. The CDR3 runs 15 residues. Looked up from germline, CDR1 is WSHSY and CDR2 is SAAADI. Patients of the Seattle cohort, enrolled during active infection, were followed longitudinally. In the original processing: Amplification with reference gene primers provided the estimates of nucleated cell counts. This table comes from immunoSEQ multiplex PCR, and its TCRdb copy is limited to in-frame clones, with some not included. Clonal size and the V and J genes are those of that table, whereas D and trimming came from the DNA. In the table there are approximately 140,000 clones, about 88% of which are singletons.

The J gene is TRBJ1-2, the V gene TRBV10-2, with 8 bases aligning to TRBD1. The sequenced sample was peripheral blood. The origin of this receptor is a human donor with COVID-19, enrolled during active disease. The donor label of this sample is uncertain. As DNA, the CDR3 is TGCGCCAGCAGTGATACAGGGGGGGAGTACTATGGCTACACCTTC. Translating gives CASSDTGGEYYGYTF.